The 6 T cell receptor beta chains presented below share a single source sample, sequenced in a study of T cell clonality in common variable immunodeficiency. Study results and limitations: Fewer deletions and N-nucleotide insertions were reportedly seen in common variable immunodeficiency TCR beta sequences.

Their target antigens are unknown. Assay used: immunoSEQ multiplex PCR; TCRdb lists only in-frame clones, some missing. The data show about 35,000 clones, with none appearing a single time. Sequenced: peripheral blood mononuclear cells. These receptors came from a human donor with common variable immunodeficiency.

This clone was found a few times. CDR3 DNA (partial): TGTGCCAGCAGTGAAGCGCAGGCGGGGATGCAGACC. The encoded protein is CASSEAQAGMQT. The full CDR3 protein reads CASSEAQAGMQTQYF. This chain connects TRBV2 to TRBJ2-5, with D perhaps matching TRBD2 (6 bases). The read is 3 residues too short to cover the CDR3 end, so that end is filled in from the germline J gene. Germline V gene sequence: CDR1 SNHLY, CDR2 FYNNEI. The V end was cut by 0 bases, the J end by 6 bases, with 14 bases between. The CDR3 is made up of 15 amino acids.

This clone was detected ten times or more. The CDR3 end lies 3 residues beyond the end of the read and is filled in from the germline J gene. This chain links TRBV5-1 with TRBJ2-2; 7 bases fit TRBD1. Germline V gene sequence: CDR1 SGHRS, CDR2 YFSETQ. This CDR3 has 15 residues. V lost 4 bases, J lost 2 bases, and 5 bases stayed unmatched. The CDR3 sequence is CASSRGQLNTGELFF. The CDR3 bases that were read are TGCGCCAGCAGCCGGGGACAGCTAAACACCGGGGAG.

This clone came up many times. The DNA read from the CDR3 is TGTGCCAGCGTGGCGGCTTTTTACAATGAG. It codes for CASVAAFYNE. The entire CDR3 protein reads CASVAAFYNEQFF. The chain couples TRBV7-9 to TRBJ2-1; D remains unclear. The CDR3 end lies 3 residues beyond the end of the read and is filled in from the germline J gene. The CDR3 is 13 amino acids. Germline assignment: CDR1 SEHNR and CDR2 FQNEAQ (reference sequence). The V end lost 8 bases, the J end lost 4 bases, and 12 bases lay between the germline ends.

This clone was seen only a few times. The sequence runs out 3 residues before the end of the CDR3; the remainder is reconstructed from the germline J gene. The rearrangement links TRBV19 to TRBJ2-5, with 8 bases identical to TRBD1. CDR1 is LNHDA, CDR2 SQIVND, per germline (reference sequence). The V gene end was trimmed by 10 bases and the J gene end by 6 bases; junction bases not matched to a gene: 16. CDR3 length: 15 residues. The CDR3 reads CATDQGANSNQTQYF. The CDR3 DNA, read in part, is TGTGCCACCGACCAGGGGGCCAATAGCAATCAGACC. Together with reference TRBV19 and TRBJ2-5, the CDR3 gives the full variable domain: DGGITQSPKYLFRKEGQNVTLSCEQNLNHDAMYWYRQDPGQGLRLIYYSQIVNDFQKGDIAEGYSVSREKKESFPLTVTSAQKNPTAFYLCATDQGANSNQTQYFGPGTRLLVL.

For this clone: The read gets to within 3 residues of the CDR3 end, and the germline J gene fills in the rest. The chain carries TRBV18 and TRBJ1-3; D ambiguous. Germline assignment: CDR1 KGHSH and CDR2 LQKENI. Trimming took off 3 bases at V and 0 bases at J, with 9 bases between the two ends. The CDR3 spans 15 residues. CDR3 DNA, as far as it was read: TGTGCCAGCTCACCCACAGAGGGCTCTGGAAACACC. Encoded protein: CASSPTEGSGNT. The CDR3, in full, reads CASSPTEGSGNTIYF.

About this clone itself: Coverage ceases 3 residues before the CDR3 finishes, and the germline J gene fills in the end. V is TRBV30 and J is TRBJ1-5, with unresolved D. V lost 2 bases and J lost 3, with 11 bases in between. The CDR3 loop spans 14 amino acids. CDR1 and CDR2 from the germline V gene are GTSNPN and SVGIG (reference sequence). The covered CDR3 bases are TGTGCCTGGAGTCTCGGGGTAATCAATCAGCCC. It codes for CAWSLGVINQP. In full, the CDR3 reads CAWSLGVINQPQHF.